Detailed here is one TCR beta chain. What it recognizes is unknown. Clones were read by immunoSEQ multiplex PCR, and TCRdb kept only the in-frame ones, dropping some. The sample has 900,000 to 1,200,000 clones, about four fifths seen once. These data belong to a study of shared clonotypes between healthy human individuals. The overall study: Donor ages ranged 18 to 49 years: a couple of women, a few men.

Overall study results and limits: Rarefaction showed sorted-subset sequencing was incomplete despite large depth.

In germline, CDR1 is GTSNPN, CDR2 SVGIG (reference sequence). The length of the CDR3 is 17 residues. V was shortened by 3 bases and J by 0 bases, with 18 bases between the two germline ends. The rearrangement joins TRBV30 to TRBJ1-3; D might be TRBD1 (6 bases). This clonotype was sampled from a man aged 18 to 30 in good health. Some clones in this sample may be carry-over from other donors' samples. Sequenced input: memory CD4+ T cells from PBMCs. Documented subset: CD45RA-negative fraction. In DNA, the CDR3 is TGTGCCTGGAGGCGATACTCACAGGGCCACTCTGGAAACACCATATATTTT. As protein: CAWRRYSQGHSGNTIYF.